The rows below give T cell receptor beta chains drawn from one sample of a study of early T cells in non-severe SARS-CoV-2 infection. One entry per CDR3 protein, called by TCRdb with MiXCR from the 5' RACE reads. The table has more than 75,000 distinct CDR3 sequences, approximately 15% seen once; the top ten hold roughly 6%. The sequencing input was whole blood. All receptors derive from an adult who was a healthcare worker with PCR-confirmed SARS-CoV-2 infection or an uninfected control (not recorded which). The CDR3 runs from the conserved cysteine through the conserved F or W. The D gene is left open where the match is weak. Not every row has a clone size; where given, it reads once, few, many or a size class.

V: TRBV6-2/TRBV6-3; length: 15; size: NA; J: TRBJ1-1; D: NA; CDR3: CASSFAPVGYTEAFF; DNA: TGTGCCAGCAGTTTCGCCCCTGTCGGCTACACTGAAGCTTTCTTT
V: TRBV10-3; length: 11; size: NA; J: TRBJ2-2; D: NA; CDR3: CAISDVGELFF; DNA: TGTGCCATCAGTGATGTCGGGGAGCTGTTTTTT
V: TRBV27; length: 16; size: many; J: TRBJ2-1; D: TRBD2; CDR3: CASSHTSGGAYNEQFF; DNA: TGTGCCAGCAGCCATACTAGCGGGGGGGCTTACAATGAGCAGTTCTTC
V: TRBV27; length: 18; size: few; J: TRBJ2-7; D: TRBD2; CDR3: CASSLTGPRLAGVDEQYF; DNA: TGTGCCAGCAGTTTAACCGGACCCAGGCTAGCGGGGGTTGACGAGCAGTACTTC
V: TRBV2; length: 12; size: NA; J: TRBJ2-2; D: NA; CDR3: CASTSGTGELFF; DNA: TGTGCCAGCACTTCGGGCACCGGGGAGCTGTTTTTT
V: TRBV20-1; length: 13; size: few; J: TRBJ2-1; D: TRBD2; CDR3: CSAMGTSPNEQFF; DNA: TGCAGTGCTATGGGGACTAGCCCCAATGAGCAGTTCTTC
V: TRBV6-4; length: 16; size: many; J: TRBJ2-3; D: TRBD2; CDR3: CASSDSAGGPTDTQYF; DNA: TGTGCCAGCAGTGACTCAGCGGGGGGGCCCACAGATACGCAGTATTTT
V: TRBV12-3/TRBV12-4; length: 17; size: few; J: TRBJ2-3; D: TRBD2; CDR3: CASTDAQTSGGTDTQYF; DNA: TGTGCCAGCACCGACGCCCAGACTAGCGGGGGGACAGATACGCAGTATTTT
V: TRBV29-1; length: 15; size: many; J: TRBJ1-2; D: NA; CDR3: CSVRRVSGANYGYTF; DNA: TGCAGCGTCCGGCGGGTGTCGGGGGCTAACTATGGCTACACCTTC
V: TRBV7-2; length: 13; size: NA; J: TRBJ2-5; D: TRBD2; CDR3: CASSPGGGETQYF; DNA: TGTGCCAGCAGCCCCGGCGGGGGAGAGACCCAGTACTTC
V: TRBV29-1; length: 12; size: few; J: TRBJ2-7; D: NA; CDR3: CSVERADYEQYF; DNA: TGCAGCGTTGAGAGGGCTGATTACGAGCAGTACTTC
V: TRBV11-2; length: 13; size: NA; J: TRBJ1-5; D: NA; CDR3: CASSLIGGQPQHF; DNA: TGTGCCAGCAGCTTGATCGGAGGTCAGCCCCAGCATTTT
V: TRBV11-2; length: 15; size: many; J: TRBJ2-2; D: TRBD1; CDR3: CASSVGTGGGGELFF; DNA: TGTGCCAGCAGCGTCGGGACAGGGGGCGGCGGGGAGCTGTTTTTT
V: TRBV10-3; length: 14; size: few; J: TRBJ2-5; D: NA; CDR3: CAIRFGGSEETQYF; DNA: TGTGCCATCCGGTTCGGTGGCTCCGAAGAGACCCAGTACTTC
V: TRBV29-1; length: 14; size: once; J: TRBJ1-4; D: NA; CDR3: CSATPLATNKKLFF; DNA: TGCAGCGCTACACCTCTAGCAACTAATAAAAAACTGTTTTTT
V: TRBV10-3; length: 11; size: NA; J: TRBJ1-4; D: NA; CDR3: CAISQGGKLFF; DNA: TGTGCCATCAGTCAGGGAGGGAAACTGTTTTTT
V: TRBV18; length: 13; size: many; J: TRBJ2-3; D: NA; CDR3: CASSLRPTDTQYF; DNA: TGTGCCAGCTCACTCCGGCCCACAGATACGCAGTATTTT
V: TRBV4-3; length: 17; size: few; J: TRBJ1-2; D: TRBD1; CDR3: CASSQDIGTGLYNGYTF; DNA: TGCGCCAGCAGCCAAGATATTGGGACAGGGCTTTACAATGGCTACACCTTC
V: TRBV28; length: 13; size: few; J: TRBJ2-1; D: NA; CDR3: CASKSGWGNEQFF; DNA: TGTGCCAGCAAGTCCGGGTGGGGCAATGAGCAGTTCTTC
V: TRBV7-6; length: 20; size: few; J: TRBJ2-3; D: NA; CDR3: CASSVPEVQGSSNFVDTQYF; DNA: TGTGCCAGCAGCGTTCCCGAGGTCCAGGGGTCATCAAATTTTGTAGATACGCAGTATTTT
V: TRBV29-1; length: 12; size: NA; J: TRBJ2-5; D: NA; CDR3: CSVAQGQETQYF; DNA: TGCAGCGTTGCCCAGGGACAAGAGACCCAGTACTTC
V: TRBV6-1; length: 14; size: NA; J: TRBJ1-1; D: NA; CDR3: CASEGPGTNTEAFF; DNA: TGTGCCAGCGAAGGGCCAGGGACGAACACTGAAGCTTTCTTT
V: TRBV24-1; length: 15; size: few; J: TRBJ1-5; D: TRBD1; CDR3: CATSDPGQGNQPQHF; DNA: TGTGCCACCAGTGATCCGGGACAGGGTAATCAGCCCCAGCATTTT
V: TRBV5-4; length: 15; size: few; J: TRBJ2-7; D: TRBD2; CDR3: CASSLDSGTAYEQYF; DNA: TGTGCCAGCAGCTTGGATAGCGGGACCGCCTACGAGCAGTACTTC
V: TRBV30; length: 13; size: many; J: TRBJ1-1; D: NA; CDR3: CAWIRGAGTEAFF; DNA: TGTGCCTGGATCCGGGGGGCCGGCACTGAAGCTTTCTTT
V: TRBV3-1; length: 15; size: NA; J: TRBJ2-5; D: NA; CDR3: CASSQDVAPQETQYF; DNA: TGTGCCAGCAGCCAAGATGTAGCGCCTCAAGAGACCCAGTACTTC
V: TRBV12-3/TRBV12-4; length: 14; size: few; J: TRBJ2-7; D: TRBD2; CDR3: CASSRRGGRYEQYF; DNA: TGTGCCAGCAGCCGTCGGGGGGGGCGGTACGAGCAGTACTTC
V: TRBV27; length: 15; size: NA; J: TRBJ2-3; D: TRBD1; CDR3: CASRTGGAGTDTQYF; DNA: TGTGCCAGCAGAACAGGGGGCGCGGGCACAGATACGCAGTATTTT
V: TRBV3-1; length: 16; size: NA; J: TRBJ1-1; D: NA; CDR3: CASSHGDGTVNTEAFF; DNA: TGTGCCAGCAGCCACGGGGACGGGACCGTGAACACTGAAGCTTTCTTT
V: TRBV20-1; length: 14; size: few; J: TRBJ1-2; D: NA; CDR3: CSASPGPTPNGYTF; DNA: TGCAGTGCTAGTCCGGGACCTACCCCGAATGGCTACACCTTC
V: TRBV6-5; length: 14; size: NA; J: TRBJ2-3; D: TRBD2; CDR3: CASSRGGPADTQYF; DNA: TGTGCCAGCAGCCGCGGGGGGCCTGCAGATACGCAGTATTTT
V: TRBV6-2/TRBV6-3; length: 12; size: NA; J: TRBJ1-6; D: NA; CDR3: CASRGNNSPLHF; DNA: TGTGCCAGCAGGGGTAATAATTCACCCCTCCACTTT
V: TRBV20-1; length: 14; size: few; J: TRBJ1-4; D: NA; CDR3: CSASWAGVNEKLFF; DNA: TGCAGTGCTAGTTGGGCAGGGGTCAATGAAAAACTGTTTTTT
V: TRBV20-1; length: 14; size: few; J: TRBJ2-7; D: TRBD1; CDR3: CSARVGTGSYEQYF; DNA: TGCAGTGCTAGAGTGGGGACAGGGTCCTACGAGCAGTACTTC
V: TRBV19; length: 15; size: few; J: TRBJ2-7; D: TRBD2; CDR3: CASTQKGLETHEQYF; DNA: TGTGCCAGTACCCAGAAGGGACTAGAGACCCACGAGCAGTACTTC